These T cell receptor beta chains were read from a single sample in a study of OX40 agonist ivuxolimab in advanced cancers. Profiled with immunoSEQ multiplex PCR; TCRdb holds only in-frame clones, not every one. The sample records 50,000 to 80,000 clones, roughly 81% being singletons. The sample consisted of CD4+ or CD8+ T cells sorted from blood, taken in a trial of the OX40 agonist ivuxolimab. The receptors shown here come from an adult with an advanced solid tumor such as melanoma, head and neck, liver or kidney cancer. CDR3s include the opening cysteine and the closing phenylalanine or tryptophan. A D gene is named only where the DNA matches it firmly. Only some rows state a clone size, as once, few, many or a class for expanded clones.

j_gene: TRBJ1-1; d_gene: NA; v_gene: TRBV10-3; abundance: NA; CDR3nt: TGTGCCATCACCACGGGACGGGAGAACACTGAAGCTTTCTTT; CDR3aa: CAITTGRENTEAFF
j_gene: TRBJ1-1; d_gene: NA; v_gene: TRBV30; abundance: once; CDR3nt: TGTGCCTGGAGGGGAAGAAGTCCAACCTCTGAAGCTTTCTTT; CDR3aa: CAWRGRSPTSEAFF
j_gene: TRBJ2-5; d_gene: NA; v_gene: TRBV6-1; abundance: NA; CDR3nt: TGTGCCAGCAGTGAAGGGACGCTAGAGACCCAGTACTTC; CDR3aa: CASSEGTLETQYF
j_gene: TRBJ2-1; d_gene: NA; v_gene: TRBV5-4; abundance: NA; CDR3nt: TGTGCCAGCAGCCCCCCCCAGGGGTTGGCCTACAATGAGCAGTTCTTC; CDR3aa: CASSPPQGLAYNEQFF
j_gene: TRBJ2-4; d_gene: TRBD1; v_gene: TRBV19; abundance: NA; CDR3nt: TGTGCCAGTAGGGACGGGGCAGGGGGAAACATTCAGTACTTC; CDR3aa: CASRDGAGGNIQYF
j_gene: TRBJ2-7; d_gene: TRBD1; v_gene: TRBV27; abundance: NA; CDR3nt: TGTGCCAGCAGTTTATCGTGGGGACAGGTAACCTACGAGCAGTACTTC; CDR3aa: CASSLSWGQVTYEQYF
j_gene: TRBJ2-5; d_gene: TRBD2; v_gene: TRBV2; abundance: NA; CDR3nt: TGTGCCAGCAGCGGGGTAGCGGGGCCCCAAGAGACCCAGTACTTC; CDR3aa: CASSGVAGPQETQYF
j_gene: TRBJ2-5; d_gene: NA; v_gene: TRBV19; abundance: NA; CDR3nt: TGTGCCAGTAGTATGGTGGGACGGCAAGAGACCCAGTACTTC; CDR3aa: CASSMVGRQETQYF
j_gene: TRBJ2-7; d_gene: NA; v_gene: TRBV2; abundance: NA; CDR3nt: TGTGCCAGCCAACAACCACGGCAGTCCTACGAGCAGTACTTC; CDR3aa: CASQQPRQSYEQYF
j_gene: TRBJ2-1; d_gene: NA; v_gene: TRBV15; abundance: NA; CDR3nt: TGTGCCACCAGCTCCAGGGGTAGCGGTCATAATGAGCAGTTCTTC; CDR3aa: CATSSRGSGHNEQFF
j_gene: TRBJ1-2; d_gene: NA; v_gene: TRBV10-2; abundance: NA; CDR3nt: TGCGCCAGCAGTGATGCAGGGGAGCGCTATGGCTACACCTTC; CDR3aa: CASSDAGERYGYTF
j_gene: TRBJ1-5; d_gene: NA; v_gene: TRBV7-8; abundance: NA; CDR3nt: TGTGCCAGCAGCCCCGGGAGGGTTAGCAATCAGCCCCAGCATTTT; CDR3aa: CASSPGRVSNQPQHF
j_gene: TRBJ1-1; d_gene: NA; v_gene: TRBV28; abundance: NA; CDR3nt: TGTGCCAGCAGTTTGGGGGGTGAAGCTTTCTTT; CDR3aa: CASSLGGEAFF
j_gene: TRBJ1-1; d_gene: TRBD1; v_gene: TRBV18; abundance: NA; CDR3nt: TGTGCCAGCTCACCTCCGGGACAGAGTCAAGGTGAAGCTTTCTTT; CDR3aa: CASSPPGQSQGEAFF
j_gene: TRBJ1-2; d_gene: NA; v_gene: TRBV7-6; abundance: NA; CDR3nt: TGTGCCAGCAGCCCAGAGGCAGGGGCTAACTATGGCTACACCTTC; CDR3aa: CASSPEAGANYGYTF
j_gene: TRBJ1-1; d_gene: NA; v_gene: TRBV30; abundance: NA; CDR3nt: TGTGCCTGGAGTCTACAGGGTTTTTTCACTGAAGCTTTCTTT; CDR3aa: CAWSLQGFFTEAFF
j_gene: TRBJ1-2; d_gene: NA; v_gene: TRBV15; abundance: NA; CDR3nt: TGTGCCACCAGCACATCTAACTATGGCTACACCTTC; CDR3aa: CATSTSNYGYTF
j_gene: TRBJ2-7; d_gene: NA; v_gene: TRBV2; abundance: NA; CDR3nt: TGTGCCAGCAGCCTCGCGGGCCCCTACGAGCAGTACTTC; CDR3aa: CASSLAGPYEQYF
j_gene: TRBJ1-2; d_gene: NA; v_gene: TRBV7-9; abundance: NA; CDR3nt: TGTGCCAGCGGTAACGTAGGGGGTGGCTACACCTTC; CDR3aa: CASGNVGGGYTF
j_gene: TRBJ1-2; d_gene: NA; v_gene: TRBV7-2; abundance: NA; CDR3nt: TGTGCCAGCAGCTTAGGCGGGACCTATGGCTACACCTTC; CDR3aa: CASSLGGTYGYTF
j_gene: TRBJ1-3; d_gene: NA; v_gene: TRBV2; abundance: NA; CDR3nt: TGTGCCAGCAGCAAAGGGGGAAACACCATATATTTT; CDR3aa: CASSKGGNTIYF
j_gene: TRBJ2-1; d_gene: TRBD2; v_gene: TRBV29-1; abundance: NA; CDR3nt: TGCAGCGGTCTAGCGGGAGGGCCGGGAAATGAGCAGTTCTTC; CDR3aa: CSGLAGGPGNEQFF
j_gene: TRBJ2-7; d_gene: TRBD1; v_gene: TRBV28; abundance: NA; CDR3nt: TGTGCCAGCATCTCGGGACAGTCCTACGAGCAGTACTTC; CDR3aa: CASISGQSYEQYF
j_gene: TRBJ1-3; d_gene: NA; v_gene: TRBV28; abundance: NA; CDR3nt: TGTGCCAGCAGTTCCTACTCTGGAAACACCATATATTTT; CDR3aa: CASSSYSGNTIYF
j_gene: TRBJ2-1; d_gene: NA; v_gene: TRBV10-2; abundance: NA; CDR3nt: TGCGCCAGCAGTGAGCGGGAGCGAGGTAATGAGCAGTTCTTC; CDR3aa: CASSERERGNEQFF
j_gene: TRBJ1-4; d_gene: NA; v_gene: TRBV18; abundance: NA; CDR3nt: TGTGCCAGCTCACCAAACCCCGGGGGGAGTGAAAAACTGTTTTTT; CDR3aa: CASSPNPGGSEKLFF
j_gene: TRBJ2-3; d_gene: NA; v_gene: TRBV11-3; abundance: few; CDR3nt: TGTGCCAGCAGCCAGACAGCAGATACGCAGTATTTT; CDR3aa: CASSQTADTQYF
j_gene: TRBJ2-7; d_gene: TRBD1; v_gene: TRBV6-1; abundance: NA; CDR3nt: TGTGCCAGCAGTGCGGGGACAGGGGACTCCTACGAGCAGTACTTC; CDR3aa: CASSAGTGDSYEQYF
j_gene: TRBJ2-6; d_gene: NA; v_gene: TRBV18; abundance: NA; CDR3nt: TGTGCCAGCTCACCACCGGGGACACTCTCTGGGGCCAACGTCCTGACTTTC; CDR3aa: CASSPPGTLSGANVLTF
j_gene: TRBJ2-1; d_gene: NA; v_gene: TRBV18; abundance: NA; CDR3nt: TGTGCCAGCTCACCTCCCGACGGGTACAATGAGCAGTTCTTC; CDR3aa: CASSPPDGYNEQFF
j_gene: TRBJ1-1; d_gene: TRBD1; v_gene: TRBV19; abundance: once; CDR3nt: TGTGCCAGTAGTATAGCCCCCGGGACAGTGAACACTGAAGCTTTCTTT; CDR3aa: CASSIAPGTVNTEAFF
j_gene: TRBJ2-3; d_gene: TRBD2; v_gene: TRBV7-3; abundance: NA; CDR3nt: TGTGCCAGCAGTAGGGCGGGAGGTACAGATACGCAGTATTTT; CDR3aa: CASSRAGGTDTQYF
j_gene: TRBJ2-2; d_gene: NA; v_gene: TRBV19; abundance: NA; CDR3nt: TGTGCCAGTAGTATTGTTGCGGCCACCGGGGAGCTGTTTTTT; CDR3aa: CASSIVAATGELFF
j_gene: TRBJ2-5; d_gene: NA; v_gene: TRBV20-1; abundance: NA; CDR3nt: TGCAGTGCTAGGAGTCTGGCGACCCAGTACTTC; CDR3aa: CSARSLATQYF
j_gene: TRBJ2-3; d_gene: TRBD2; v_gene: TRBV9; abundance: NA; CDR3nt: TGTGCCAGCAGCGGGATGGGAGGGAGCACAGATACGCAGTATTTT; CDR3aa: CASSGMGGSTDTQYF
j_gene: TRBJ2-7; d_gene: NA; v_gene: TRBV6-1; abundance: NA; CDR3nt: TGTGCCAGCAGTATCGGCTGGGCCTCCTACGAGCAGTACTTC; CDR3aa: CASSIGWASYEQYF
j_gene: TRBJ2-3; d_gene: TRBD2; v_gene: TRBV6-1; abundance: NA; CDR3nt: TGTGCCAGCAGTCGGCGGGAGGGCACAGATACGCAGTATTTT; CDR3aa: CASSRREGTDTQYF
j_gene: TRBJ1-2; d_gene: TRBD1; v_gene: TRBV6-5; abundance: NA; CDR3nt: TGTGCCAGCACCAACGACGACAGGGTTCCAGGGGGCTACACCTTC; CDR3aa: CASTNDDRVPGGYTF
j_gene: TRBJ2-1; d_gene: NA; v_gene: TRBV19; abundance: NA; CDR3nt: TGTGCCAGTGCCGGGGTGCCCCCCAATGAGCAGTTCTTC; CDR3aa: CASAGVPPNEQFF
j_gene: TRBJ2-3; d_gene: NA; v_gene: TRBV4-2; abundance: once; CDR3nt: TGTGCCAGCAGCAGGACAAGGGAACCAGATACGCAGTATTTT; CDR3aa: CASSRTREPDTQYF
j_gene: TRBJ1-6; d_gene: NA; v_gene: TRBV27; abundance: NA; CDR3nt: TGTGCCAGCAGCCGCCCTCCGGACGGGAATTCACCCCTCCACTTT; CDR3aa: CASSRPPDGNSPLHF
j_gene: TRBJ1-5; d_gene: NA; v_gene: TRBV6-6; abundance: once; CDR3nt: TGTGCCAGCAGTGCTGTGGCCGGTCAGTATCAGCCCCAGCATTTT; CDR3aa: CASSAVAGQYQPQHF
j_gene: TRBJ2-7; d_gene: NA; v_gene: TRBV28; abundance: NA; CDR3nt: TGTGCCAGCAGTTTAAGCCCTACTCGAGGCCCCCCCTACGAGCAGTACTTC; CDR3aa: CASSLSPTRGPPYEQYF
j_gene: TRBJ2-5; d_gene: NA; v_gene: TRBV28; abundance: NA; CDR3nt: TGTGCCAGCAGTTTGGGACAAATTCAAGAGACCCAGTACTTC; CDR3aa: CASSLGQIQETQYF
j_gene: TRBJ1-1; d_gene: NA; v_gene: TRBV28; abundance: NA; CDR3nt: TGTGCCAGCAGTTTGCAACACCGGGCTGAAGCTTTCTTT; CDR3aa: CASSLQHRAEAFF
j_gene: TRBJ2-3; d_gene: NA; v_gene: TRBV30; abundance: NA; CDR3nt: TGTGCCTGGAGCCAAAGACAGTCAGATACGCAGTATTTT; CDR3aa: CAWSQRQSDTQYF
j_gene: TRBJ1-6; d_gene: NA; v_gene: TRBV4-1; abundance: NA; CDR3nt: TGCGCCAGCAGCCACCCCCAGGGGCTAGACCATTCACCCCTCCACTTT; CDR3aa: CASSHPQGLDHSPLHF
j_gene: TRBJ1-2; d_gene: TRBD1; v_gene: TRBV7-3; abundance: once; CDR3nt: TGTGCCAGCAGCTCGGGACAGGGCCAAGGCTACACCTTC; CDR3aa: CASSSGQGQGYTF
j_gene: TRBJ2-3; d_gene: TRBD2; v_gene: TRBV2; abundance: few; CDR3nt: TGTGCCAGCGTCGCTAGCGGGAGAGTCACAGATACGCAGTATTTT; CDR3aa: CASVASGRVTDTQYF
j_gene: TRBJ2-5; d_gene: NA; v_gene: TRBV30; abundance: NA; CDR3nt: TGTGCCTGGAGTAGTCAAGAGACCCAGTACTTC; CDR3aa: CAWSSQETQYF
j_gene: TRBJ2-6; d_gene: NA; v_gene: TRBV27; abundance: NA; CDR3nt: TGTGCCAGCCGGCTGCGGACCCGGACCGGGGCCAACGTCCTGACTTTC; CDR3aa: CASRLRTRTGANVLTF
j_gene: TRBJ2-5; d_gene: NA; v_gene: TRBV7-6; abundance: NA; CDR3nt: TGTGCCAGCAGCTTATCGAACCAAGAGACCCAGTACTTC; CDR3aa: CASSLSNQETQYF
j_gene: TRBJ1-4; d_gene: NA; v_gene: TRBV28; abundance: NA; CDR3nt: TGTGCCAGCAGTCCGACAGATAATGAAAAACTGTTTTTT; CDR3aa: CASSPTDNEKLFF
j_gene: TRBJ1-1; d_gene: NA; v_gene: TRBV11-3; abundance: NA; CDR3nt: TGTGCCAGCAGCTCCCCCGGGGTCACTGAAGCTTTCTTT; CDR3aa: CASSSPGVTEAFF
j_gene: TRBJ2-3; d_gene: TRBD1; v_gene: TRBV6-5; abundance: NA; CDR3nt: TGTGCCAGCAGCGAGGGACAGCCAGATACGCAGTATTTT; CDR3aa: CASSEGQPDTQYF
j_gene: TRBJ2-7; d_gene: NA; v_gene: TRBV19; abundance: NA; CDR3nt: TGTGCCAGTAGATACGCGGAGGCCTCCTACGAGCAGTACTTC; CDR3aa: CASRYAEASYEQYF
j_gene: TRBJ2-5; d_gene: TRBD2; v_gene: TRBV7-3; abundance: NA; CDR3nt: TGTGCCAGCAGCTCGGGACTAGCGGGAGAGGAGACCCAGTACTTC; CDR3aa: CASSSGLAGEETQYF
j_gene: TRBJ2-2; d_gene: TRBD2; v_gene: TRBV30; abundance: once; CDR3nt: TGTGCCTGCCTGGGACTAGCGGCTAACACCGGGGAGCTGTTTTTT; CDR3aa: CACLGLAANTGELFF